This TCR beta chain was observed in a study of OX40 agonist ivuxolimab in advanced cancers. Whole-study context: A history of anti-PD-1, anti-PD-L1 or anti-CTLA-4 therapy was acceptable, and approximately 40% had some.

Generated by immunoSEQ multiplex PCR, the TCRdb table keeps only in-frame clones and is missing some. The sample lists tens of thousands of clones; roughly 87% were seen once. CDR1 SGHTA and CDR2 FQGTGA come from the germline V gene. V lost 4 bases, J lost 6 bases, and 11 bases lay in between. This CDR3 spans 13 amino acids. This rearrangement joins TRBV7-3 to TRBJ2-3; no clear D gene. The clonotype comes from an adult with an advanced solid tumor such as melanoma, head and neck, liver or kidney cancer. Here the sequenced sample was CD4+ or CD8+ T cells sorted from blood, taken in a trial of the OX40 agonist ivuxolimab. The CDR3 spells CASSSQMGDTQYF. The CDR3, as DNA: TGTGCCAGCAGCTCCCAAATGGGGGATACGCAGTATTTT.